The rows below give T cell receptor beta chains drawn from one sample of a study of beta chain features in type 1 diabetes. Measured with immunoSEQ multiplex PCR; TCRdb has only the in-frame clones, and not every one. The repertoire holds roughly 610,000 clones, 15% to 18% seen once, with around 0.1% in the top ten. Source material: naive CD4+ T cells from blood. These receptors were obtained from a man aged 18 to 29 in good health. Both conserved end residues are part of each CDR3. The D gene is left open where the match is weak. The size of a clone is reported for some rows only, either as once, few or many, or as a class for expanded clones.

clone_size	cdr3_length	d_call	v_call	j_call	cdr3_nt	cdr3_aa
few	13	.	TRBV18	TRBJ2-3	TGTGCCAGCTCACCCCTTTTCACAGATACGCAGTATTTT	CASSPLFTDTQYF
.	16	.	TRBV9	TRBJ2-3	TGTGCCAGCAGCGTAGCTCGTGGTTTTAGCACAGATACGCAGTATTTT	CASSVARGFSTDTQYF
.	13	.	TRBV7-9	TRBJ1-1	TGTGCCAGCAGCCCCCGTCGTGATGCCGATAGACACTTT	CASSPRRDADRHF
few	15	.	TRBV7-2	TRBJ2-3	TGTGCCAGCACCCCTTTTAGCGGATACACAGATACGCAGTATTTT	CASTPFSGYTDTQYF
.	12	.	TRBV18	TRBJ1-5	TGTGCCAGCTCACACCCTAATCAGCCCCAGCATTTT	CASSHPNQPQHF
.	15	TRBD1	TRBV7-2	TRBJ2-5	TGTGCCAGCAGCAAAATGACAGGGGGCCAAGAGACCCAGTACTTC	CASSKMTGGQETQYF
few	14	.	TRBV6-5	TRBJ1-2	TGTGCCAGCACTACCACTGGGAACAGTGATGGCTACACCTTC	CASTTTGNSDGYTF
few	11	TRBD1	TRBV28	TRBJ1-2	TGTGCCGGGACAGATCGCTATGGCTACACCTTC	CAGTDRYGYTF
.	15	TRBD2	TRBV29-1	TRBJ2-6	TGCAGCGTTGGCGGGAGAGGAACTGGGGCCAACGTCCTGACTTTC	CSVGGRGTGANVLTF
few	17	TRBD2	TRBV7-6	TRBJ2-7	TGTGCCAGCAGCTTAGCGATTGCTAGCGGCGCACCCTACGAGCAGTACTTC	CASSLAIASGAPYEQYF
.	17	TRBD1	TRBV11-2	TRBJ1-1	TGTGCCAGCAGGCTGACAGGGTGGGAAGCCCTGAACACTGAAGCTTTCTTT	CASRLTGWEALNTEAFF
few	14	.	TRBV9	TRBJ1-1	TGTGCCAGCGGTCGGACAGTTTACAACACTGAAGCTTTCTTT	CASGRTVYNTEAFF
.	19	.	TRBV7-8	TRBJ1-3	TGTGCCAGCAGCTCGAGAGGGACGGCCAGATCCTACTCTGGAAACACCATATATTTT	CASSSRGTARSYSGNTIYF
.	14	TRBD1	TRBV6-5	TRBJ2-7	TGTGCCAGCAGTTCCTACAGGGGCCCCTACGAGCAGTACTTC	CASSSYRGPYEQYF
few	15	.	TRBV7-9	TRBJ1-1	TGTGCCAGCAGCTTAATGGGGCGGGGCGACACTGAAGCTTTCTTT	CASSLMGRGDTEAFF
few	18	.	TRBV21-1	TRBJ2-3	TGTGCCAGCAGCAAAGCGCTCATGACCTCGGCCAGGCCAGATACGCAGTATTTT	CASSKALMTSARPDTQYF
.	16	TRBD1	TRBV28	TRBJ2-7	TGTGCCAGCAGGCAGTTTGGGGACAGGGTTCGCTACGAGCAGTACTTC	CASRQFGDRVRYEQYF
.	15	.	TRBV2	TRBJ2-5	TGTGCCAGCAGAATTCCGGGGATACGTAGAGAGACCCAGTACTTC	CASRIPGIRRETQYF
.	13	TRBD1	TRBV5-1	TRBJ1-1	TGCGCCAGCAGCTTGGCCGGGACAGCTGAAGCTTTCTTT	CASSLAGTAEAFF
.	18	TRBD2	TRBV11-2	TRBJ2-7	TGTGCCAGCAGCTTAGATCGAGGCAGGGCGCGGGGGTCGTCCGAGCAGTACTTC	CASSLDRGRARGSSEQYF
.	16	TRBD2	TRBV10-3	TRBJ2-7	TGTGCCATCAGTAGAGCGGGGGGTCTCAGCTCCTACGAGCAGTACTTC	CAISRAGGLSSYEQYF
once	9	.	TRBV20-1	TRBJ1-1	TGCAGTGCCCGAGAAGAAGCTTTCTTT	CSAREEAFF
few	13	.	TRBV19	TRBJ2-7	TGTGCCAGTAGTATCATGGGGCTGGAAGAGCAGTACTTC	CASSIMGLEEQYF
few	15	.	TRBV19	TRBJ2-5	TGTGCCAGTAGTATAGATTCAGCAGGGGTGGAGACCCAGTACTTC	CASSIDSAGVETQYF